This T cell receptor beta chain comes out of a study of T cell repertoires in aging, cancer and after chemotherapy. Across the whole study: Roughly 10 million TCR reads made up the full dataset. Points from the study as a whole: Healthy donors lost TCR diversity with age mainly through richness, cancer patients through richness and evenness.

About this clonotype: What it binds is unknown.

TCR beta rearrangements were amplified from peripheral blood genomic DNA. Multiplex touch-down PCR with TRB-A/B primers amplified rearranged V-D-J TRB sequences. TCRdb called the multiplex PCR reads again in MiXCR, with one record for every CDR3 protein. The sample contains just under 10,000 distinct CDR3 sequences, around 38% of which appear only once. The CDR3 is made up of 15 amino acids. Trimming removed 3 bases from V and 5 bases from J; junction bases left unmatched: 5. The V gene's germline CDR1 is SGHDT and CDR2 YYEEEE. The sequenced sample was blood. V gene TRBV5-6 combines with J gene TRBJ2-1, with 10 positions matching TRBD2. The TCR originated in a human donor in good health. DNA of the CDR3: TGTGCCAGCAGCTCCTGGACTAGCGGCAACAATGAGCAGTTCTTC. Its protein is CASSSWTSGNNEQFF.